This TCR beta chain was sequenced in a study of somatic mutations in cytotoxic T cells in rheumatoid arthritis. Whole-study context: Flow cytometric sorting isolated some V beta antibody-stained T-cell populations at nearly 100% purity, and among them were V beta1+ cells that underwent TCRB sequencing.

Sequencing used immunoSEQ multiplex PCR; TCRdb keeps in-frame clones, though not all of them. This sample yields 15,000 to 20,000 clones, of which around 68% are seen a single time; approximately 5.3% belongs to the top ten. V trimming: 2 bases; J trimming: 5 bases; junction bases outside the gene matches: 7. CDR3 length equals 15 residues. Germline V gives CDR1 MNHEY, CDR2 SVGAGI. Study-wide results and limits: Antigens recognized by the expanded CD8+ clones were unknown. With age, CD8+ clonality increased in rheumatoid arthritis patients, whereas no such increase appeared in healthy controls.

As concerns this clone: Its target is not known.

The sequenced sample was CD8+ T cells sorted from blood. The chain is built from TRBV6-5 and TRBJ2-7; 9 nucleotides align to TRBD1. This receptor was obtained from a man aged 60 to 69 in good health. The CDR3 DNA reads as TGTGCCAGCAGTTACGAGAGGACAGGGGTCGACGAGCAGTACTTC. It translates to CASSYERTGVDEQYF.